This T cell receptor beta chain derives from a study of graft-versus-host responses after intestinal transplantation. Comments on this clone: No antigen is known for it.

Profiling relied on immunoSEQ multiplex PCR, and the TCRdb table lists in-frame clones only, not all of them. The sample records 100,000 to 120,000 clones, around 93% being singletons. Per the germline V gene, CDR1 is MNHEY and CDR2 is SMNVEV (reference sequence). Trimming stripped 6 bases from V and 4 bases from J, with 9 bases between. This CDR3 has 13 residues. Study-level points and caveats: GvH clonotypes were identified within recipient marrow, with a subset emerging first in ileum or blood.

The chain employs TRBV27 and TRBJ2-2; D not resolved. Sample: unstimulated CD8+ T cells sorted from spleen or lymph node cells, taken before intestinal transplant. This receptor was taken from a human donor who received an intestinal transplant. CDR3 bases: TGTGCCAGCAGGGGGTTGAGCACCGGGGAGCTGTTTTTT. Its translation is CASRGLSTGELFF.